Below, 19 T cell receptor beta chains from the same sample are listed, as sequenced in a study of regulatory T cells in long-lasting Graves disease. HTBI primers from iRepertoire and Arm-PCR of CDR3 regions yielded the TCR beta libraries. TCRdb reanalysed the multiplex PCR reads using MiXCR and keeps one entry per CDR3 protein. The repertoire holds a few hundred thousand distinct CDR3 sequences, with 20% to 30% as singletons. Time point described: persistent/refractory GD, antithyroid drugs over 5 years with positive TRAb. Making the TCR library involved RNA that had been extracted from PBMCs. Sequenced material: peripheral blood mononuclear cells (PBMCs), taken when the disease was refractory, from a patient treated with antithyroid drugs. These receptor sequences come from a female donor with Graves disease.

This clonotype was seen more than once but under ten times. The CDR3 DNA follows: TGCAGCGTTGATTCCCCGAGCGCCTGGGGGACTGAAGCTTTCTTT. Encoded protein: CSVDSPSAWGTEAFF. The V and J genes are TRBV29-1 and TRBJ1-1, with D perhaps matching TRBD1 (5 bases). The CDR3 sequence is 15 residues long. V lost 3 bases and J lost 5, with 19 bases in between. The germline CDR1 and CDR2 sequences are SQVTM and ANQGSEA.

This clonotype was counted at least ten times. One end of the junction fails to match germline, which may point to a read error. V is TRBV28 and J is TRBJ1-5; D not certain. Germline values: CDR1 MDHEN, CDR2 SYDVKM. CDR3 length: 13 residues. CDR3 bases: TGTGCCAGCAGCTTATTTAGCAATCAGCCCCAGCATTTT. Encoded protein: CASSLFSNQPQHF.

The chain's CDR3 is CASKNIRGLNYEQYF. CDR3 DNA: TGTGCCAGCAAGAACATCAGGGGGCTAAACTACGAGCAGTACTTC. The chain combines TRBV6-2 or TRBV6-3 with TRBJ2-7, with 8 bases lining up with TRBD1. There are 15 residues in the CDR3. Germline CDR1 is MNHEY and CDR2 is SVGEGT. The junction had 11 bases not matched to a gene; V was cut back by 7 bases and J by 3 bases.

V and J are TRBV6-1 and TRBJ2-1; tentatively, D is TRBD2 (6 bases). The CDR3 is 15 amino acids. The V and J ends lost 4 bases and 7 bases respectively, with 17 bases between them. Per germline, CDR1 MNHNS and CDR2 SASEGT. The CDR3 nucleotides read TGTGCCAGCAGTGCCTACGAACGGGAGTCGAATGAGCAGTTCTTC. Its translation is CASSAYERESNEQFF.

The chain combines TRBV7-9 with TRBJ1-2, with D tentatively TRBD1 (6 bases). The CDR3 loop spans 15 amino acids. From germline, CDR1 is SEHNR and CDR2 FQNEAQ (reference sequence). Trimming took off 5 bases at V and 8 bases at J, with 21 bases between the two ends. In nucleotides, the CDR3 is TGTGCCAGCAGCGTCGTAGGCACAGGGCCGGTCGGCTACACCTTC. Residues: CASSVVGTGPVGYTF.

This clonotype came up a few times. In DNA, the CDR3 is TGCAGTGCGAGGGACAGGGTGGGCCAAGAGACCCAGTACTTC. Translation: CSARDRVGQETQYF. The V call is TRBV20-1, the J call TRBJ2-5; 9 bases are shared with TRBD1. This CDR3 is built from 14 residues. Trimming took 6 bases from V and 1 from J; bases not matched to a gene: 6. The germline CDR1 and CDR2 sequences are DFQATT and SNEGSKA (reference sequence).

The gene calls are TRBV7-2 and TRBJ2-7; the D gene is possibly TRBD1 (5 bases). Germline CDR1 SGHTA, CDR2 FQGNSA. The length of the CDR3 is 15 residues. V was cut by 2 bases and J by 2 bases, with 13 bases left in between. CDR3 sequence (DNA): TGTGCCAGCAGCTTACTGGATAGGGGCGCCTACGAGCAGTACTTC. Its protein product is CASSLLDRGAYEQYF.

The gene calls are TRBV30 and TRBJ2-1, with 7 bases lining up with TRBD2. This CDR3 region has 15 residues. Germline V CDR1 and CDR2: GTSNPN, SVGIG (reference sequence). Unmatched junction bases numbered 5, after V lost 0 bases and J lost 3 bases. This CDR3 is CAWSVTSAFYNEQFF. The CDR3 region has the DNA TGTGCCTGGAGTGTTACTAGCGCCTTCTACAATGAGCAGTTCTTC.

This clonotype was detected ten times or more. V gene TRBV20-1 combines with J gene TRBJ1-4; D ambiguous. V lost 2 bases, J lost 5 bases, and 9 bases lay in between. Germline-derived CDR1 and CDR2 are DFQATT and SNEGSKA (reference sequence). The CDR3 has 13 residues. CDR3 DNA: TGCAGTGCTAGAAACAGATTGAATGAAAAACTGTTTTTT. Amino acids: CSARNRLNEKLFF.

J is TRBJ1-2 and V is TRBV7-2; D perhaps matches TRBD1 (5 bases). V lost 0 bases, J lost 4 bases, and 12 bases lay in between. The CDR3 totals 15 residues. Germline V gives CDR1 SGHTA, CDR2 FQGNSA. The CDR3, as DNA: TGTGCCAGCAGCTTAGCCCGGGGGACGGGCTATGGCTACACCTTC. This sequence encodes CASSLARGTGYGYTF.

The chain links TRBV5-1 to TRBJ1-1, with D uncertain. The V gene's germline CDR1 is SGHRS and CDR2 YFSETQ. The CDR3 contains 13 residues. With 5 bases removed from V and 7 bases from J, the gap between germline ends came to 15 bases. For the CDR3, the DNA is TGCGCCAGCAGTGGAAATAGCCTAGGTGAAGCTTTCTTT. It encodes CASSGNSLGEAFF.

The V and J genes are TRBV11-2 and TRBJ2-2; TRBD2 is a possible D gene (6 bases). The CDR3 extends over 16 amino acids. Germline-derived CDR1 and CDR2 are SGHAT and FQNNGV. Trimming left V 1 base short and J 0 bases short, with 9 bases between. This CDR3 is CASSLVVAANTGELFF. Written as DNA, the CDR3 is TGTGCCAGCAGCTTAGTAGTAGCGGCGAACACCGGGGAGCTGTTTTTT.

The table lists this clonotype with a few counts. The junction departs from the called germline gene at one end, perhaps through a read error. The CDR3 loop reads CASSQGGRVWF. The CDR3, as DNA: TGTGCCAGCAGCCAAGGAGGGCGGGTTTGGTTC. This chain joins TRBV14 and TRBJ2-4, with a tentative D call TRBD2 (5 bases). Germline CDR1 reads SGHDN; CDR2 reads FVKESK. This CDR3 is built from 11 residues.

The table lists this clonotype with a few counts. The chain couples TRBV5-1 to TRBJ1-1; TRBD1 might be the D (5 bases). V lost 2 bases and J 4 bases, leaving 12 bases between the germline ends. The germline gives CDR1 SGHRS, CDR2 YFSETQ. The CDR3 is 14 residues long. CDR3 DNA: TGCGCCAGCAGCTTTCGACAGTCATCCACTGAAGCTTTCTTT. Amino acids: CASSFRQSSTEAFF.

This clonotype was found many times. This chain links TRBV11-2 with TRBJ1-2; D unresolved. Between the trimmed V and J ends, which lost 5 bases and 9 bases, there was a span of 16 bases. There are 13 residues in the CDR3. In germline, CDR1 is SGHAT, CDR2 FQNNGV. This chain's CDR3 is CASSPSPGQRYTF. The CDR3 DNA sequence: TGTGCCAGCAGCCCGTCCCCGGGTCAACGCTACACCTTC.

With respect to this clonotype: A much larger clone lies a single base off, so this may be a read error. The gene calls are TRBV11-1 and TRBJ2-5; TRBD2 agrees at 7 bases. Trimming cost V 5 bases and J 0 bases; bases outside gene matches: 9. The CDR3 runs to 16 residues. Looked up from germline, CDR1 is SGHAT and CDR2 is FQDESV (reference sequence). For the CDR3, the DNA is TGTGCCAGCAGCCTGACTAGCAGGAGATACCAAGAGACCCAGTACTTC. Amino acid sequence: CASSLTSRRYQETQYF.

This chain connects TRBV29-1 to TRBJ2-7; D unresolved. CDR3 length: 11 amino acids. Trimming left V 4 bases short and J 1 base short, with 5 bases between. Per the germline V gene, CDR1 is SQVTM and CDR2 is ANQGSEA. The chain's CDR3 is CSVAQSYEQYF. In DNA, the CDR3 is TGCAGCGTTGCTCAATCCTACGAGCAGTACTTC.

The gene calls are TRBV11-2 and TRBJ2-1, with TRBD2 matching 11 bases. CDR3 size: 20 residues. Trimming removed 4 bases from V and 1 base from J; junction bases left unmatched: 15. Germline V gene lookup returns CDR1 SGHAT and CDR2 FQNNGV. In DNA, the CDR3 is TGTGCCAGCAGCTCCGCGACTAGCGGGGCAGTCCCAAAATCCTACAATGAGCAGTTCTTC. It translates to CASSSATSGAVPKSYNEQFF.

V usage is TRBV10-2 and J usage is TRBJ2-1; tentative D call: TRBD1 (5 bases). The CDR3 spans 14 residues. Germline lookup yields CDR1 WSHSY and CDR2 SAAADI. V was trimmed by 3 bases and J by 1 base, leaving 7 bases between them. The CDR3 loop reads CASSDPGSYNEQFF. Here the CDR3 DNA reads TGCGCCAGCAGTGATCCAGGGTCCTACAATGAGCAGTTCTTC.